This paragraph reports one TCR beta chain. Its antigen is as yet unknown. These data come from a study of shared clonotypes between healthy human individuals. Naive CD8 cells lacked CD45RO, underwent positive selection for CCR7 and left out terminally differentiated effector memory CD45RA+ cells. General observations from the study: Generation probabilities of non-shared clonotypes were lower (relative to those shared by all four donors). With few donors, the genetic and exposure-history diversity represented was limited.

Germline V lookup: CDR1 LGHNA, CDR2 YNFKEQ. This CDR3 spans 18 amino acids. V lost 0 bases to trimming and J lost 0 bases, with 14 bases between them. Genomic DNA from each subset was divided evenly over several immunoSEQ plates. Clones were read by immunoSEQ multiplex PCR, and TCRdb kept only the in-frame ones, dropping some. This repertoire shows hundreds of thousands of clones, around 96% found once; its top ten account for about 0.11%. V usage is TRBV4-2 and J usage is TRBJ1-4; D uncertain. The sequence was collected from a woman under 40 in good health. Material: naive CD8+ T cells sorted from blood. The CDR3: CASSQDPTVAATNEKLFF. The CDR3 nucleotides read TGTGCCAGCAGCCAAGATCCCACCGTCGCTGCAACTAATGAAAAACTGTTTTTT.